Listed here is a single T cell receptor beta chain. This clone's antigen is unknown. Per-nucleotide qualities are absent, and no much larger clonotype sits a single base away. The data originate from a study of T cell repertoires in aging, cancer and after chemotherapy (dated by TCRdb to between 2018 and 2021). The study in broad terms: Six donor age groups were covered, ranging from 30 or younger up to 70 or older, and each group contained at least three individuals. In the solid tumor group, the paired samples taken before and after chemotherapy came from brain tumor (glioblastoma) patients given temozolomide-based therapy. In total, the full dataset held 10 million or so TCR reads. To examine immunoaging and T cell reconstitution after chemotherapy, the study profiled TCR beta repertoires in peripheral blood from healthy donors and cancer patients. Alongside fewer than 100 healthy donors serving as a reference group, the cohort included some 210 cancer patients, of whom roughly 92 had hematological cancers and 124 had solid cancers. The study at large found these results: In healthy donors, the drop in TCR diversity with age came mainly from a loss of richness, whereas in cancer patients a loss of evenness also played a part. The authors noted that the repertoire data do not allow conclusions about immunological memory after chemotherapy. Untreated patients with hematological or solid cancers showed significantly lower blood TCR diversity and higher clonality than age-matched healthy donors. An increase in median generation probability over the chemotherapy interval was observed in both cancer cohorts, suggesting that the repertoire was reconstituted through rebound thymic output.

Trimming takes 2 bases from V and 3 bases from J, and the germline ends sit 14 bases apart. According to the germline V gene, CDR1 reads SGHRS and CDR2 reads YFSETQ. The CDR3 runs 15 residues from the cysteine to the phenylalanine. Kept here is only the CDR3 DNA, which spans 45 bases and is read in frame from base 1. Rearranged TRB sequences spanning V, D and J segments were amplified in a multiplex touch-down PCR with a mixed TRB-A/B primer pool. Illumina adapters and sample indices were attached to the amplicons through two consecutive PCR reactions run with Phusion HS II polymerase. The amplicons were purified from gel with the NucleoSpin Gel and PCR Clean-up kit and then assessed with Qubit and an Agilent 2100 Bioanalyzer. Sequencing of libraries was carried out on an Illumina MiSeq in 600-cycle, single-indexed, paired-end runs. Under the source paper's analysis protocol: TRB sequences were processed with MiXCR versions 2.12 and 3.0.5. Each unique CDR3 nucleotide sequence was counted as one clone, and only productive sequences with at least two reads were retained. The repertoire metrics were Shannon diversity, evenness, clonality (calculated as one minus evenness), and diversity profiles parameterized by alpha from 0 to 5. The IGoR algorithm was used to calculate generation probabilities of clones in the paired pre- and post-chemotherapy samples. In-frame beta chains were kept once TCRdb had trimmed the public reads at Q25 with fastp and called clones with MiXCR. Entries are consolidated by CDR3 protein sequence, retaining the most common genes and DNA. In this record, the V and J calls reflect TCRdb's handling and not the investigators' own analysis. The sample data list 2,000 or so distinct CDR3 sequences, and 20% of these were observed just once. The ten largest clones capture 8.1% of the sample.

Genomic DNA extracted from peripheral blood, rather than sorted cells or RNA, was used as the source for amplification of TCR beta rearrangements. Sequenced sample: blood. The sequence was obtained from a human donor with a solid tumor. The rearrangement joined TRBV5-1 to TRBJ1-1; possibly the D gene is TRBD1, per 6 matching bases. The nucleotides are TGCGCCAGCAGCTTACGGGGGCGAGGGGACACTGAAGCTTTCTTT. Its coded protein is CASSLRGRGDTEAFF.